One and the same sample provided the 2 T cell receptor beta chains below, sequenced in a study of spatial heterogeneity in lung cancer. Via MiXCR, TCRdb re-called the 5' RACE reads, giving one row per CDR3 protein. The data hold 30,000 to 50,000 distinct CDR3 sequences, with about 6% observed a single time. As for time point: sample taken at primary tumor resection. Sequencing of whole RNA from tumor, nontumor lung or frozen PBMC involved no sorting. Material: PBMCs, obtained at surgery. These receptors originate from a male donor with early-stage non-small cell lung cancer.

By its share, this clonotype is medium-sized. The chain recombines TRBV29-1 with TRBJ2-3, with 7 bases identical to TRBD1. CDR1 and CDR2 (germline): SQVTM, ANQGSEA. V lost 5 bases, J lost 4 bases, and 9 bases stayed unmatched. The CDR3 loop spans 14 amino acids. The CDR3 DNA reads TGCAGCGTTAAGGACAGGCAGCCCTCAGATACGCAGTATTTT. It specifies CSVKDRQPSDTQYF.

This clonotype was detected a few times. V is TRBV5-1 and J is TRBJ1-1; 9 positions match TRBD1. CDR1 SGHRS and CDR2 YFSETQ come from the germline V gene. The trim removed 1 base at V and 10 bases at J, leaving 11 bases unmatched. The CDR3 loop spans 15 amino acids. The CDR3 bases are TGCGCCAGCAGCTTGACGGTTACAGGGGGCGTGGGAGCTTTCTTT. Protein product: CASSLTVTGGVGAFF.